This section outlines one TCR beta chain sequence together with its context. Original handling: Reference gene primer amplification gave nucleated cell count estimates. Data came from immunoSEQ multiplex PCR; TCRdb stores just in-frame clones and leaves some out. V, J and clone size derive from that table, while D and trimming were established from the DNA sequence. The sample has 250,000 to 350,000 clones, around 89% seen once. This specimen comes from a study of blood T cell repertoires in COVID-19. The overall study: Samples of COVID-19 (acute and convalescent) were obtained from the United States, Italy and Spain. From T cells, B-cell-depleted T cells, or PBMCs came the material, which was cDNA or gDNA.

Looked up from germline, CDR1 is LGHNA and CDR2 is YSLEER. The CDR3 runs 13 residues. Trimming shortened V by 1 base and J by 10 bases, and 8 bases separated the two germline ends. This rearrangement joins TRBV4-3 to TRBJ1-6; D is uncertain. Material for sequencing was peripheral blood. This TCR came from a woman aged 55 to 70 with acute or convalescent COVID-19. The CDR3, as DNA: TGCGCCAGCAGCCAAGTTGCGGGATCACCCCTCCACTTT. Protein: CASSQVAGSPLHF.